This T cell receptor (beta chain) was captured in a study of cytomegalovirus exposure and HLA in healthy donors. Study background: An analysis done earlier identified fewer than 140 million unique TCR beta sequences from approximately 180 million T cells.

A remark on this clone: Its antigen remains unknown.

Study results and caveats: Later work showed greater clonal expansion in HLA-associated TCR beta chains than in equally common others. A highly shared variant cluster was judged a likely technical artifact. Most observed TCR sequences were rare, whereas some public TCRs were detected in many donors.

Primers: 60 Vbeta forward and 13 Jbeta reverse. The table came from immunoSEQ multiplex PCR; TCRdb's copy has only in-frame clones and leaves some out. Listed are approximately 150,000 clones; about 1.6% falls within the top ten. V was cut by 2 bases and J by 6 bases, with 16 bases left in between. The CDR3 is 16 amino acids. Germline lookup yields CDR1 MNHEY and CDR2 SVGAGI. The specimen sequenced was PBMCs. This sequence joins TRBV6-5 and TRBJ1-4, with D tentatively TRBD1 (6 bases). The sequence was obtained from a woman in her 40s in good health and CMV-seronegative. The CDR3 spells CASSYRDRRYDEKLFF. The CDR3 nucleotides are TGTGCCAGCAGTTACCGAGACAGGAGATACGATGAAAAACTGTTTTTT.